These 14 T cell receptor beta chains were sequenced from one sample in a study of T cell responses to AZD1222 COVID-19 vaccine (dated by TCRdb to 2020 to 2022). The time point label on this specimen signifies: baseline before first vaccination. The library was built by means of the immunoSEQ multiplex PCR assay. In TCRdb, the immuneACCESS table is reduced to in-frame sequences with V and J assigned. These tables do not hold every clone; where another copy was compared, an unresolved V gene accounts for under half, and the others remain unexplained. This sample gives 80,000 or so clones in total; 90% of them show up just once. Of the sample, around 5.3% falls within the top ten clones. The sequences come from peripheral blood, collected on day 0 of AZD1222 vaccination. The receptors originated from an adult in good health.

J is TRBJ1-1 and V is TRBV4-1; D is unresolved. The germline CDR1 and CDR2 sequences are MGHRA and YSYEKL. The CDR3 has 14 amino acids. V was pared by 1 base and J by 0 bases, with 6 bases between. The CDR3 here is CASSQVVLNTEAFF. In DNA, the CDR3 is TGCGCCAGCAGCCAAGTCGTCCTGAACACTGAAGCTTTCTTT.

CDR3 sequence: CASSRQGAYEQYF. The DNA for the CDR3 is TGTGCCAGCAGCCGCCAGGGGGCATACGAGCAGTACTTC. The rearrangement uses TRBV3-1 (or the pseudogene TRBV3-2) and TRBJ2-7, with 8 positions matching TRBD1. From germline, CDR1 is LGHDT and CDR2 YNNKEL (reference sequence). The V and J ends lost 4 bases and 4 bases, in that order; junction bases with no gene match: 3. This CDR3 comprises 13 residues.

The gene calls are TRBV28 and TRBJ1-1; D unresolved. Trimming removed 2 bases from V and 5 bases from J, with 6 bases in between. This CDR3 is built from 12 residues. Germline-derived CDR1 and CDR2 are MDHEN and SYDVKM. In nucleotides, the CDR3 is TGTGCCAGCAGTTTACGTGGGACTGAAGCTTTCTTT. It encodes CASSLRGTEAFF.

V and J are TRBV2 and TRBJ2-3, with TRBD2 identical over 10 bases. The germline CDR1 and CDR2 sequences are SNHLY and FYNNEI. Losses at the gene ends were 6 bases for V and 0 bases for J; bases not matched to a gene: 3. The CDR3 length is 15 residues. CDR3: CASRAAGGSTDTQYF. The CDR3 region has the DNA TGTGCCAGCAGGGCAGCGGGGGGGAGCACAGATACGCAGTATTTT.

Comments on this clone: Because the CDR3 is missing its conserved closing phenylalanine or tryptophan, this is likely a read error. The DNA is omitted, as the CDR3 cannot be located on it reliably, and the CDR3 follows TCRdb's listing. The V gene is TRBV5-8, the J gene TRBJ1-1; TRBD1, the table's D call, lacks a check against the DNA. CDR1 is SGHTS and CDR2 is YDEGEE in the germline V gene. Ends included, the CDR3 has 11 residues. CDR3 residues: CASSLGADSII.

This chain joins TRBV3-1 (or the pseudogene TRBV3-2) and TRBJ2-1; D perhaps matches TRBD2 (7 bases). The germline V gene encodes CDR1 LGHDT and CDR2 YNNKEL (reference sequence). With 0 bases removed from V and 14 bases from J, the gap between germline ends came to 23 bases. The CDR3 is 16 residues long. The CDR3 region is CASSQERGRGFIVEFF. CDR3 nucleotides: TGTGCCAGCAGCCAAGAGCGGGGGCGGGGGTTCATTGTGGAGTTCTTC.

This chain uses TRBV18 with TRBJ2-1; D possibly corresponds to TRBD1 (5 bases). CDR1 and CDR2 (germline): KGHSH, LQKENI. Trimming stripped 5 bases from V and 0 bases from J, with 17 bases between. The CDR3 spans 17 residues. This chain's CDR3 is CASSNRQKLSSYNEQFF. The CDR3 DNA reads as TGTGCCAGCTCAAATAGACAGAAACTGAGCTCCTACAATGAGCAGTTCTTC.

CDR3 sequence: CASSGRTRVASTGELFF. As DNA, the CDR3 is TGTGCCAGCAGCGGCCGGACAAGGGTAGCGAGCACCGGGGAGCTGTTTTTT. The chain carries TRBV13 and TRBJ2-2; D could derive from TRBD1 or TRBD2 (5 bases each). CDR3 length: 17 residues. V was shortened by 5 bases and J by 4 bases, with 20 bases between the two germline ends. Germline CDR1 reads PRHDT; CDR2 reads FYEKMQ (reference sequence). The full variable domain, completed using reference TRBV13 and TRBJ2-2, is AAGVIQSPRHLIKEKRETATLKCYPIPRHDTVYWYQQGPGQDPQFLISFYEKMQSDKGSIPDRFSAQQFSDYHSELNMSSLELGDSALYFCASSGRTRVASTGELFFGEGSRLTVL.

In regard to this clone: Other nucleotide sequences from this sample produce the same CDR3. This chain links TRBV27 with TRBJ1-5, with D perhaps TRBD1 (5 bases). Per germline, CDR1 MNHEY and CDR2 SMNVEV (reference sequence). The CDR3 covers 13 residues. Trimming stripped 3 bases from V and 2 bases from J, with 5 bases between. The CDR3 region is CASSFRGNQPQHF. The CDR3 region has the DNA TGTGCCAGCAGTTTCAGGGGCAATCAGCCCCAGCATTTT.

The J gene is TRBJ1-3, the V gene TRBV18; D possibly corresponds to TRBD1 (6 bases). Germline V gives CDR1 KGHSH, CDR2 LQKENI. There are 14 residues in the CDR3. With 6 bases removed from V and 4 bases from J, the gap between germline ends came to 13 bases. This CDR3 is CASSQQGSGNTIYF. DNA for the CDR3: TGTGCCAGCTCCCAACAGGGATCGGGAAACACCATATATTTT.

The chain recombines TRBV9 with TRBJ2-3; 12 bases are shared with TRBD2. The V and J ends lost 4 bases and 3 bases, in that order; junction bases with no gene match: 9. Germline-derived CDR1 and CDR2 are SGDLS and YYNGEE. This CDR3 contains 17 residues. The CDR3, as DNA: TGTGCCAGCAGCCCACTAACTAGCGGGGGGACGACAGATACGCAGTATTTT. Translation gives CASSPLTSGGTTDTQYF.

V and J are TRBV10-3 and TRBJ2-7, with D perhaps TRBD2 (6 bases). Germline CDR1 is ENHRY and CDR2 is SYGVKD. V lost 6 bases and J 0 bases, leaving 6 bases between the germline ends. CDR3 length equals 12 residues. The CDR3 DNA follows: TGTGCCATCAGCGGGAGCTCCTACGAGCAGTACTTC. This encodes CAISGSSYEQYF.

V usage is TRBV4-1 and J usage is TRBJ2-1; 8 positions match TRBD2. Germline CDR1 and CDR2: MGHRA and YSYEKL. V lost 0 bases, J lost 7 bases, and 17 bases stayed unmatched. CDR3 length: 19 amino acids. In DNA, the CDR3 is TGCGCCAGCAGCCAAGATGTGGTCCCTTCGAGCGGGGGAGGAAATGAGCAGTTCTTC. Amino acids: CASSQDVVPSSGGGNEQFF.

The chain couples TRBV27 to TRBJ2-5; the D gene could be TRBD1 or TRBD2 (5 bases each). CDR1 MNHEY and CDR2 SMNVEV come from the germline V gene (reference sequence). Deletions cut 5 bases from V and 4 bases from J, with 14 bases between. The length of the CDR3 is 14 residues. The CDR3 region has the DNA TGTGCCAGCAGTCCCTTGAGGGGCGGAGAGACCCAGTACTTC. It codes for CASSPLRGGETQYF.